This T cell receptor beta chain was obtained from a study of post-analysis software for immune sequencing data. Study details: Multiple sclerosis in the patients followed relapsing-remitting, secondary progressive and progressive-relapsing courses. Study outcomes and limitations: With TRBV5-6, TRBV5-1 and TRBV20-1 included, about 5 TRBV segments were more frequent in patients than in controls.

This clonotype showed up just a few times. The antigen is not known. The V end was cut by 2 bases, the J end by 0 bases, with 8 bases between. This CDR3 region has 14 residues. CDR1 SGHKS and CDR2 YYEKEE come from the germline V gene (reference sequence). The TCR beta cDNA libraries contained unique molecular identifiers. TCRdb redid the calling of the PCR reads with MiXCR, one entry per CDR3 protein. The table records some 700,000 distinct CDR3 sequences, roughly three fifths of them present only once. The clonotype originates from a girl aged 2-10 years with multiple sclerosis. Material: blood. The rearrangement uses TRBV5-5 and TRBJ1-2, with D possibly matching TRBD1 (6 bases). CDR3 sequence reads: CASSFGTTNYGYTF. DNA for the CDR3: TGTGCCAGCAGCTTCGGGACAACTAACTATGGCTACACCTTC.